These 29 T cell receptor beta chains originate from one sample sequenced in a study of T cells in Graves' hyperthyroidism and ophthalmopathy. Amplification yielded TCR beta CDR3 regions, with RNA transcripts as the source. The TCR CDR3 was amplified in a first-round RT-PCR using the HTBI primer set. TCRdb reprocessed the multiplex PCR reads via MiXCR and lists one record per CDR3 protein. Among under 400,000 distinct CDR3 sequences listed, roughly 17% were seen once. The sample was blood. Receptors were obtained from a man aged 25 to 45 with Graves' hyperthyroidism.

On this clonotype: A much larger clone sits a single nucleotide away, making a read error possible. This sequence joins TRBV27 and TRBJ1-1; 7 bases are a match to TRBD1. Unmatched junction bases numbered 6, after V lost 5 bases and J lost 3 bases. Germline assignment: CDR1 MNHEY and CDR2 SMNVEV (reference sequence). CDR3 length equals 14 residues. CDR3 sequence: CASSITGEDTEAFF. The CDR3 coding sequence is TGTGCCAGCAGTATCACAGGGGAGGACACTGAAGCTTTCTTT.

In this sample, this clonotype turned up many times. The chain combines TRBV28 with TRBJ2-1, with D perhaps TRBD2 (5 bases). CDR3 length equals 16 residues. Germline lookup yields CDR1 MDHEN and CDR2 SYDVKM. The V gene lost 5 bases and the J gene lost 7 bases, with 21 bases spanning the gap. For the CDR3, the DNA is TGTGCCAGCAGTCCCTCAACCCTCGTTCGAGGGAATGAGCAGTTCTTC. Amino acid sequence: CASSPSTLVRGNEQFF.

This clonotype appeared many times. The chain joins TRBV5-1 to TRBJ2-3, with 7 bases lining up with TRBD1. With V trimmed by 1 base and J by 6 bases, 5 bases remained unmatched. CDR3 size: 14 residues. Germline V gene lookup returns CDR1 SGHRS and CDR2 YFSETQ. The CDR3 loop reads CASSLPGQADTQYF. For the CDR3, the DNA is TGCGCCAGCAGCTTGCCTGGACAGGCGGATACGCAGTATTTT.

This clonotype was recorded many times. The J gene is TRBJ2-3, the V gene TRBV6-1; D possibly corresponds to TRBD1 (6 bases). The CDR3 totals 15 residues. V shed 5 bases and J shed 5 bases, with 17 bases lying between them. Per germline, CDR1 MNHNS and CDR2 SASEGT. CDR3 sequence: CASSLQGMAGDTQYF. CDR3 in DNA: TGTGCCAGCAGTCTCCAGGGGATGGCGGGAGATACGCAGTATTTT.

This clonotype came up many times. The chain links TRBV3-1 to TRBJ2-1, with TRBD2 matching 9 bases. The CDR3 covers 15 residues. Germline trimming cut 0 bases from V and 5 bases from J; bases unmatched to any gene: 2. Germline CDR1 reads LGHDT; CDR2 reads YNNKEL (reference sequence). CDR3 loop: CASSQETSGDNEQFF. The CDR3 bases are TGTGCCAGCAGCCAAGAGACTAGCGGAGACAATGAGCAGTTCTTC.

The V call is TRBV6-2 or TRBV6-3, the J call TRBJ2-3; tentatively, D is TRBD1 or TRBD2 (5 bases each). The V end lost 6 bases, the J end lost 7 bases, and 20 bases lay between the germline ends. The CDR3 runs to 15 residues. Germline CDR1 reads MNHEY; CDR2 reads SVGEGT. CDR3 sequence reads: CASSPPGTAPHTQYF. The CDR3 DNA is TGTGCCAGCAGCCCCCCTGGGACGGCCCCCCATACGCAGTATTTT.

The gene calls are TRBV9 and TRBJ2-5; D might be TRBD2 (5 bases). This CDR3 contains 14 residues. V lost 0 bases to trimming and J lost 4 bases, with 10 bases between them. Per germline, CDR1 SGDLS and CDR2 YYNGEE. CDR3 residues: CASSVGNAGETQYF. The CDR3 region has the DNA TGTGCCAGCAGCGTAGGTAATGCGGGAGAGACCCAGTACTTC.

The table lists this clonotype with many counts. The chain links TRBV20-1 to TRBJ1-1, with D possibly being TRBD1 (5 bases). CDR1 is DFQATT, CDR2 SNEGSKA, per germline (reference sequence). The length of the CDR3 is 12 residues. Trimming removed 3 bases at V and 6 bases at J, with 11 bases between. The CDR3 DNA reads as TGCAGTGCTAGGGGACCTAACGCTGAAGCTTTCTTT. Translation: CSARGPNAEAFF.

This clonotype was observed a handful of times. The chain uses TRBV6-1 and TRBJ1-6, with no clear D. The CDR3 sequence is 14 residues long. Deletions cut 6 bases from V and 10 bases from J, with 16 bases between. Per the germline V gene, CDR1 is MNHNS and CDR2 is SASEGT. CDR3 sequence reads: CASSLGRRGSPLHF. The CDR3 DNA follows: TGTGCCAGCAGCCTCGGACGGAGAGGATCACCCCTCCACTTT.

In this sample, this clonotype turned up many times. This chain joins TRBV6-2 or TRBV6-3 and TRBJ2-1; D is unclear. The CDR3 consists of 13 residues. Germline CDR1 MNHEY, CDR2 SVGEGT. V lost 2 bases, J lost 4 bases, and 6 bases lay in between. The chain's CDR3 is CASSYGLYNEQFF. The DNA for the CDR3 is TGTGCCAGCAGTTACGGGCTATACAATGAGCAGTTCTTC.

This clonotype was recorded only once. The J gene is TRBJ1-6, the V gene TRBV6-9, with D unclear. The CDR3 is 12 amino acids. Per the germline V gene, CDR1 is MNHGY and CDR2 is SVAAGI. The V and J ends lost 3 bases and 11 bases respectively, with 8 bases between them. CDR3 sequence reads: CASSYGAAPLHF. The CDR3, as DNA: TGTGCCAGCAGTTACGGCGCCGCACCCCTCCACTTT.

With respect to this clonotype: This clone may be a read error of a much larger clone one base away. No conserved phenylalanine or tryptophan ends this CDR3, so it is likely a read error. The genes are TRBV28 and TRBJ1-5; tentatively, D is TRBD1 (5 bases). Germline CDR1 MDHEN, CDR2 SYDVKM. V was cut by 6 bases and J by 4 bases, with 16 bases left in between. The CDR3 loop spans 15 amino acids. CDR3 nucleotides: TGTGCCAGCAGCCCCGGGGGGGGTTGGAATCAGCCCCAGCATTCT. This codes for CASSPGGGWNQPQHS.

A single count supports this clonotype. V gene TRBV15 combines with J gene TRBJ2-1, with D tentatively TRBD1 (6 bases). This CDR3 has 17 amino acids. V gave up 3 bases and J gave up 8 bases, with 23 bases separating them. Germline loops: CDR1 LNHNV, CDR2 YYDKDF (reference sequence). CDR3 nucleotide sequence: TGTGCCACCAGCAGGACTATACCGGGACAACGACGGCATGAGCAGTTCTTC. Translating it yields CATSRTIPGQRRHEQFF.

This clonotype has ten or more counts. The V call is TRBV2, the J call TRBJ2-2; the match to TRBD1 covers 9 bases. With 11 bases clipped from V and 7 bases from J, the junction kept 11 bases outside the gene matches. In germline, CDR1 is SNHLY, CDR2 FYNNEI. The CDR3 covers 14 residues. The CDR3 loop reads CASGDRVGSGELFF. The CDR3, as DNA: TGTGCCTCCGGGGACAGGGTGGGCAGCGGGGAGCTGTTTTTT.

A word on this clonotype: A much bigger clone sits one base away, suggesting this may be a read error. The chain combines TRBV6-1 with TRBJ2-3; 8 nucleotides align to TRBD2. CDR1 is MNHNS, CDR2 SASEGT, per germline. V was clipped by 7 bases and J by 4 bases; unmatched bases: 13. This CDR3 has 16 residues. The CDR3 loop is CASNEAGTRNADTQYF. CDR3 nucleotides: TGTGCCAGCAATGAGGCGGGGACTAGGAACGCAGATACGCAGTATTTT.

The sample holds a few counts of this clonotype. The CDR3 sequence: CASSLEGGNEQYF. The CDR3 DNA reads as TGTGCCAGCAGTCTTGAAGGGGGCAACGAGCAGTACTTC. The V and J genes are TRBV6-4 and TRBJ2-7; TRBD1 agrees at 7 bases. This CDR3 contains 13 residues. The germline V gene encodes CDR1 MRHNA and CDR2 SNTAGT. After removal of 5 bases from V and 5 bases from J, the junction contained 6 bases not matched to a gene.

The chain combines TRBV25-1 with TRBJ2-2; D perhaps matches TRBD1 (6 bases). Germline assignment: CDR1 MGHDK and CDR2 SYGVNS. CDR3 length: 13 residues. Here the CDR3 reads CALQGANTGELFF. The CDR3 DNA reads TGTGCTCTACAGGGAGCGAACACCGGGGAGCTGTTTTTT.

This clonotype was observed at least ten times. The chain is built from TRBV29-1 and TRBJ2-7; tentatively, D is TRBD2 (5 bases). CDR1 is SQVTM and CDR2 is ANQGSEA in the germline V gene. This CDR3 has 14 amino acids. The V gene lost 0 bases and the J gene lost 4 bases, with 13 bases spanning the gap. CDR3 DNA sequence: TGCAGCGTTGAAGATCAGGCGGGTGGGTACGAGCAGTACTTC. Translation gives CSVEDQAGGYEQYF.

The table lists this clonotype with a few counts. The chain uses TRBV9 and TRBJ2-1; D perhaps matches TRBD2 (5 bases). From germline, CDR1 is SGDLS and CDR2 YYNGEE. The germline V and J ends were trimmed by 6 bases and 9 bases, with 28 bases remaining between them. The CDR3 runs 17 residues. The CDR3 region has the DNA TGTGCCAGCACCCCCCTTAACGGGGATATATTGACGACTGAGCAGTTCTTC. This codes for CASTPLNGDILTTEQFF.

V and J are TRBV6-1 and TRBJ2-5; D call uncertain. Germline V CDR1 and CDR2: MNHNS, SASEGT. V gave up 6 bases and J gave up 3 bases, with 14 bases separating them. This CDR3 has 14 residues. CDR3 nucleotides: TGTGCCAGCAGAGGTTACCGGATGGAAGAGACCCAGTACTTC. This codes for CASRGYRMEETQYF.

Here the CDR3 reads CASSLDGFSGNTIYF. For the CDR3, the DNA is TGCGCCAGCAGCTTGGACGGGTTCTCTGGAAACACCATATATTTT. V gene TRBV5-1 combines with J gene TRBJ1-3; no reliable D call. The germline gives CDR1 SGHRS, CDR2 YFSETQ. This CDR3 contains 15 residues. V lost 0 bases to trimming and J lost 0 bases, with 7 bases between them.

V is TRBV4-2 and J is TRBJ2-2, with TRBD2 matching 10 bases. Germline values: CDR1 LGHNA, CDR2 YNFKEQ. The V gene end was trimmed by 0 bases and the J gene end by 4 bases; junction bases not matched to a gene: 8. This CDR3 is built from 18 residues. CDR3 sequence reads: CASSQESSLAGGTGELFF. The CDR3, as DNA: TGTGCCAGCAGCCAAGAATCCTCCTTAGCGGGAGGCACCGGGGAGCTGTTTTTT.

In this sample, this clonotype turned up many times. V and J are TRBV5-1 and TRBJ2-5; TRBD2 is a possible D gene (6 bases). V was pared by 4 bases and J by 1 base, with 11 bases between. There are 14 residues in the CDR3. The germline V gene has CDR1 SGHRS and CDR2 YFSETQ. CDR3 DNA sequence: TGCGCCAGCAGCCTGGGACTGCGCCAAGAGACCCAGTACTTC. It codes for CASSLGLRQETQYF.

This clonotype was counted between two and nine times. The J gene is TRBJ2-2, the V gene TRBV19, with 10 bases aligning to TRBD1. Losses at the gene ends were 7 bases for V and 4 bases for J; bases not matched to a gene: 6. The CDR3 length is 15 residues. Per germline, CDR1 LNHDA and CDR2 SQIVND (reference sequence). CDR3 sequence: CASTGGQGFTGELFF. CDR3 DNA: TGTGCCAGTACCGGGGGACAGGGGTTCACCGGGGAGCTGTTTTTT.

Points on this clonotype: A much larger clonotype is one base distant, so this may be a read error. The CDR3: CASSGRASSYEQYF. As DNA, the CDR3 is TGTGCCAGCTCGGGGCGGGCGAGCTCCTACGAGCAGTACTTC. The genes are TRBV2 and TRBJ2-7; tentatively, D is TRBD1 or TRBD2 (5 bases each). The V gene's germline CDR1 is SNHLY and CDR2 FYNNEI. Trimming stripped 8 bases from V and 0 bases from J, with 14 bases between. The CDR3 is made up of 14 amino acids.

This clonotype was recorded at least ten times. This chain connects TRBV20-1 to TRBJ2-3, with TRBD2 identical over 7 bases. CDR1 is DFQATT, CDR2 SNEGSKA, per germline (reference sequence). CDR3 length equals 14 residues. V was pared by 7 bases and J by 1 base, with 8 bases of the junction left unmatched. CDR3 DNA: TGCAGTGTTCCGGAGCGGGACCGCACAGATACGCAGTATTTT. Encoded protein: CSVPERDRTDTQYF.

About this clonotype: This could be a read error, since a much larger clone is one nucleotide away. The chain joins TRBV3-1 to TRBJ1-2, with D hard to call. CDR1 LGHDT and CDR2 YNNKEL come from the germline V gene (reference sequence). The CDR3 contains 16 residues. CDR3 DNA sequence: TGTGCCAGCAGCTTAAGGGCGGTAGGAGCTAACTATGGCTCCACCTTC. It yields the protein CASSLRAVGANYGSTF.

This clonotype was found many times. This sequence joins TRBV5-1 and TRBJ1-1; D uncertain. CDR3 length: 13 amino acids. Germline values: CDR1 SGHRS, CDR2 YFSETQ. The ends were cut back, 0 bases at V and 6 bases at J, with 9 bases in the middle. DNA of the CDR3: TGCGCCAGCAGCTTGGCGGCTCAAGCTGAAGCTTTCTTT. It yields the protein CASSLAAQAEAFF.

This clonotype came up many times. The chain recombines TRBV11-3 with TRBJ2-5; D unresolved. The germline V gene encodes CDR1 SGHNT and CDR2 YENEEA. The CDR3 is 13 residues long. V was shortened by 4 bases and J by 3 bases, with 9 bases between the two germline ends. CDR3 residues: CASSSYGEETQYF. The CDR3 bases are TGTGCCAGCAGCTCCTACGGTGAAGAGACCCAGTACTTC.